What follows are 32 T cell receptor beta chains derived from one specimen sequenced in a study of CD8+ T cells in alopecia areata. Treatment noted: oral pan-JAK inhibitor, 5-10 mg twice daily. Isolated RNA was reverse transcribed into cDNA used as the sequencing template. The protocol was immunoSEQ multiplex PCR, while the TCRdb copy is restricted to in-frame clones and leaves out a portion. The top ten clones hold less than 20% of a sample with 90,000 or so clones, around 47% of them seen once. This specimen consisted of CD8+ T cells sorted from blood, obtained at week 24, from a patient treated with tofacitinib. The receptors come from a human donor with alopecia areata.

This clone is medium-sized within its sample. The chain links TRBV14 to TRBJ2-1; 10 nucleotides align to TRBD1. The CDR3 runs 14 residues. J gave up 8 bases and V 4 bases, and 5 bases lay outside the gene matches. CDR1 is SGHDN and CDR2 is FVKESK in the germline V gene. CDR3 sequence (DNA): TGTGCCAGCAGCCTAGGGACAGGGGTTTATGAGCAGTTCTTC. Its protein is CASSLGTGVYEQFF.

The chain carries TRBV10-1 and TRBJ1-5; 7 bases are a match to TRBD1. V shed 6 bases, J shed 1 base, and the junction held 6 bases outside the gene matches. Germline V lookup: CDR1 WNHNN, CDR2 SYGVQD (reference sequence). The length of the CDR3 is 15 residues. The CDR3 loop reads CASRRQGSSNQPQHF. CDR3 coding DNA: TGCGCCAGCAGAAGACAGGGATCGAGCAATCAGCCCCAGCATTTT.

The chain recombines TRBV6-1 with TRBJ1-1; the match to TRBD1 covers 7 bases. CDR1 is MNHNS, CDR2 SASEGT, per germline. V gave up 6 bases and J gave up 3 bases; unmatched junction bases: 4. The CDR3 consists of 13 residues. The chain's CDR3 is CASRRTGYTEAFF. For the CDR3, the DNA is TGTGCCAGCAGAAGGACAGGCTACACTGAAGCTTTCTTT.

The V and J genes are TRBV9 and TRBJ2-5; TRBD1 agrees at 8 bases. V gave up 3 bases and J gave up 5 bases; unmatched junction bases: 3. CDR3 length: 13 amino acids. In germline, CDR1 is SGDLS, CDR2 YYNGEE. CDR3 nucleotide sequence: TGTGCCAGCAGCGCCGACAGGGGTGAGACCCAGTACTTC. Translated: CASSADRGETQYF.

This clone was detected a few times. The chain employs TRBV7-9 and TRBJ2-6; either TRBD1 or TRBD2 may supply D (6 bases each). The CDR3 totals 16 residues. The V end was cut by 3 bases, the J end by 2 bases, with 11 bases between. CDR1 and CDR2 from the germline V gene are SEHNR and FQNEAQ (reference sequence). This CDR3 is CASSFPGAPGANVLTF. In nucleotides, the CDR3 is TGTGCCAGCAGCTTCCCGGGGGCCCCTGGGGCCAACGTCCTGACTTTC.

This chain links TRBV29-1 with TRBJ2-7; 11 bases align to TRBD2. The CDR3 contains 16 residues. J lost 4 bases, V lost 4 bases, and 12 bases had no gene match. In germline, CDR1 is SQVTM, CDR2 ANQGSEA. The CDR3 DNA sequence: TGCAGCGTTGGAACTACACTAGCGGGAGTAGTATACGAGCAGTACTTC. It specifies CSVGTTLAGVVYEQYF.

This clone was detected only a few times. The V gene is TRBV11-3, the J gene TRBJ2-1, with 8 nucleotides matching TRBD1. The trim removed 4 bases at V and 10 bases at J, leaving 15 bases unmatched. In germline, CDR1 is SGHNT, CDR2 YENEEA. The length of the CDR3 is 16 residues. The CDR3 is CASSSDRGGLFGEQFF. The CDR3, as DNA: TGTGCCAGCAGCTCCGACAGGGGCGGCCTTTTCGGAGAGCAGTTCTTC.

The chain couples TRBV29-1 to TRBJ2-1, with TRBD2 identical over 12 bases. In germline, CDR1 is SQVTM, CDR2 ANQGSEA. This CDR3 has 15 residues. J gave up 8 bases and V 4 bases, and 9 bases lay outside the gene matches. The CDR3 region has the DNA TGCAGCGTTGGGGGACTAGCGGGTGGGGCAGATGAGCAGTTCTTC. This codes for CSVGGLAGGADEQFF.

The genes are TRBV28 and TRBJ1-5, with D uncertain. CDR3 length equals 14 residues. The germline gives CDR1 MDHEN, CDR2 SYDVKM. Trimming stripped 10 bases from V and 4 bases from J, with 17 bases between. CDR3 sequence (DNA): TGTGCCACTGGTAGAACCGGGGATAATCAGCCCCAGCATTTT. Amino acids: CATGRTGDNQPQHF. The full variable domain, rest sourced from reference TRBV28 and TRBJ1-5, is DVKVTQSSRYLVKRTGEKVFLECVQDMDHENMFWYRQDPGLGLRLIYFSYDVKMKEKGDIPEGYSVSREKKERFSLILESASTNQTSMYLCATGRTGDNQPQHFGDGTRLSIL.

V and J are TRBV5-1 and TRBJ1-2, with D unresolved. Germline CDR1 reads SGHRS; CDR2 reads YFSETQ. The CDR3 has 14 amino acids. Trimming removed 1 base at V and 3 bases at J, with 10 bases between. The CDR3 here is CASSLRGNDYGYTF. The DNA of the CDR3 is TGCGCCAGCAGCTTGAGAGGGAACGACTATGGCTACACCTTC.

This clone has only a few counts. The V and J genes are TRBV2 and TRBJ2-2; no firm D call. Germline V gene sequence: CDR1 SNHLY, CDR2 FYNNEI. This CDR3 is 12 amino acids long. V lost 4 bases and J 9 bases, leaving 9 bases between the germline ends. The CDR3 loop reads CASSGWSRELFF. DNA for the CDR3: TGTGCCAGCAGTGGGTGGAGCAGGGAGCTGTTTTTT.

The gene calls are TRBV6-5 and TRBJ1-5, with D possibly matching TRBD1 (6 bases). The CDR3 runs 14 residues. V lost 4 bases and J 6 bases, leaving 13 bases between the germline ends. Germline V gene lookup returns CDR1 MNHEY and CDR2 SVGAGI. The CDR3 region has the DNA TGTGCCAGCAGTTCCCAGGGGTTCGCTCAGCCCCAGCATTTT. This sequence encodes CASSSQGFAQPQHF.

A few counts support this clone. The V and J genes are TRBV25-1 and TRBJ2-5; a weak D match, TRBD2 (5 bases). CDR3 length equals 14 residues. Germline values: CDR1 MGHDK, CDR2 SYGVNS. Trimming left V 1 base short and J 5 bases short, with 11 bases between. The CDR3 is CASSEWRQTETQYF. For the CDR3, the DNA is TGTGCCAGCAGTGAATGGAGGCAGACGGAGACCCAGTACTTC.

The chain recombines TRBV15 with TRBJ2-7; D gene ambiguous. V dropped 2 bases and J dropped 6 bases, with 8 bases sitting between them. Germline V gene data show CDR1 as LNHNV and CDR2 as YYDKDF (reference sequence). This CDR3 spans 12 amino acids. The CDR3 loop reads CATSRSGSEQYF. In DNA form, the CDR3 reads TGTGCCACCAGCAGAAGTGGTAGCGAGCAGTACTTC.

In nucleotides, the CDR3 is TGTGCCAGCAGTCCGCCTGTTAGCGGGAGGGTCTACAATGAGCAGTTCTTC. Encoded protein: CASSPPVSGRVYNEQFF. This sequence joins TRBV2 and TRBJ2-1; 11 bases are shared with TRBD2. V lost 5 bases and J lost 3; bases outside the gene matches: 9. Germline-derived CDR1 and CDR2 are SNHLY and FYNNEI. The CDR3 contains 17 residues. The variable domain in full, with the rest retrieved from reference TRBV2 and TRBJ2-1, is EPEVTQTPSHQVTQMGQEVILRCVPISNHLYFYWYRQILGQKVEFLVSFYNNEISEKSEIFDDQFSVERPDGSNFTLKIRSTKLEDSAMYFCASSPPVSGRVYNEQFFGPGTRLTVL.

The gene calls are TRBV23-1 and TRBJ1-2, with a tentative D call TRBD1 (5 bases). TRBV23-1 is reported as an ORF; its role is uncertain. This CDR3 is 11 amino acids long. The CDR3: CPRGQGEGYTF. The CDR3 DNA sequence: TGCCCTAGGGGTCAGGGTGAGGGCTACACCTTC.

This clone turned up a few times. V and J are TRBV29-1 and TRBJ2-7; D possibly corresponds to TRBD2 (5 bases). CDR1 and CDR2 (germline): SQVTM, ANQGSEA. The V gene lost 3 bases and the J gene lost 7 bases, with 13 bases spanning the gap. CDR3 length: 12 amino acids. CDR3 sequence (DNA): TGCAGCGTTGAGGCAAGGGAGCGGGAGCAGTACTTC. Translation gives CSVEAREREQYF.

The chain couples TRBV30 to TRBJ2-7, with D unclear. Trimming cost V 0 bases and J 7 bases, with 7 bases left between them. This CDR3 comprises 11 residues. The V gene's germline CDR1 is GTSNPN and CDR2 SVGIG (reference sequence). CDR3 sequence reads: CAWSVRVEQYF. The CDR3, as DNA: TGTGCCTGGAGTGTACGGGTTGAGCAGTACTTC.

The chain employs TRBV7-9 and TRBJ2-7; 8 bases align to TRBD1. V trimming: 4 bases; J trimming: 5 bases; junction bases outside the gene matches: 7. CDR1 is SEHNR, CDR2 FQNEAQ, per germline (reference sequence). The CDR3 is 14 amino acids. This chain's CDR3 is CASSYSGQAHEQYF. The CDR3 coding sequence is TGTGCCAGCAGCTACTCGGGACAGGCTCACGAGCAGTACTTC.

The chain employs TRBV13 and TRBJ1-1; D remains unclear. Trimming pared 4 bases from V and 0 bases from J, leaving 6 bases between. The CDR3 consists of 13 residues. The germline CDR1 and CDR2 sequences are PRHDT and FYEKMQ (reference sequence). CDR3 bases: TGTGCCAGCAGCTCCAGTGTGAACACTGAAGCTTTCTTT. Encoded protein: CASSSSVNTEAFF.

This clone has just one count. The CDR3 DNA follows: TGTGCCAGCAGCCCGGGGGGCGAAATCTATGGCTACACCTTC. It yields the protein CASSPGGEIYGYTF. The rearrangement links TRBV11-2 to TRBJ1-2; the D gene is possibly TRBD1 (6 bases). Between the trimmed V and J ends, which lost 5 bases and 4 bases, there was a span of 14 bases. In germline, CDR1 is SGHAT, CDR2 FQNNGV. The CDR3 is made up of 14 amino acids.

This clone has ten or more counts. Other DNA sequences in the same sample also yield this CDR3. The chain links TRBV18 to TRBJ2-1; no reliable D call. This CDR3 spans 13 amino acids. V was shortened by 0 bases and J by 5 bases, with 5 bases between the two germline ends. Germline V gene data show CDR1 as KGHSH and CDR2 as LQKENI. The CDR3 region has the DNA TGTGCCAGCTCACCACCTGGTGACAATGAGCAGTTCTTC. This codes for CASSPPGDNEQFF. The whole variable domain, remainder taken from reference TRBV18 and TRBJ2-1, is NAGVMQNPRHLVRRRGQEARLRCSPMKGHSHVYWYRQLPEEGLKFMVYLQKENIIDESGMPKERFSAEFPKEGPSILRIQQVVRGDSAAYFCASSPPGDNEQFFGPGTRLTVL.

The rearrangement links TRBV4-1 to TRBJ2-2; D is ambiguous. This CDR3 comprises 16 residues. Germline CDR1 reads MGHRA; CDR2 reads YSYEKL. With 3 bases removed from V and 1 base from J, the gap between germline ends came to 12 bases. CDR3 loop: CASSQPPAMNTGELFF. In DNA, the CDR3 is TGCGCCAGCAGCCAGCCTCCGGCGATGAACACCGGGGAGCTGTTTTTT.

This chain uses TRBV28 with TRBJ1-1; 8 bases are a match to TRBD1. The V and J ends lost 2 bases and 4 bases, in that order; junction bases with no gene match: 6. Germline lookup yields CDR1 MDHEN and CDR2 SYDVKM. This CDR3 is 15 amino acids long. The chain's CDR3 is CASSLGRQGLTEAFF. CDR3 coding DNA: TGTGCCAGCAGTTTAGGACGACAGGGGCTCACTGAAGCTTTCTTT.

The chain couples TRBV30 to TRBJ2-1; no firm D call. This CDR3 is 12 amino acids long. The V gene lost 0 bases and the J gene lost 5 bases, with 5 bases spanning the gap. The germline V gene has CDR1 GTSNPN and CDR2 SVGIG (reference sequence). CDR3 protein: CAWSVHDNEQFF. CDR3 coding DNA: TGTGCCTGGAGTGTACACGACAATGAGCAGTTCTTC.

Ten or more counts support this clone. For the CDR3, the DNA is TGTGCCAGCAGCACTGGACGTTGGAATGAGCAGTTCTTC. It translates to CASSTGRWNEQFF. This chain joins TRBV5-4 and TRBJ2-1, with D uncertain. V lost 4 bases and J 7 bases, leaving 12 bases between the germline ends. There are 13 residues in the CDR3. Germline values: CDR1 SGHNT, CDR2 YYREEE (reference sequence).

V gene TRBV4-1 combines with J gene TRBJ2-7, with D perhaps assigned TRBD1 or TRBD2 (5 bases each). The germline V and J ends were trimmed by 4 bases and 0 bases, with 13 bases remaining between them. The V gene's germline CDR1 is MGHRA and CDR2 YSYEKL. This CDR3 spans 15 amino acids. This CDR3 reads CASSLTGTDSYEQYF. Written as DNA, the CDR3 is TGCGCCAGCAGCCTGACCGGGACGGACTCCTACGAGCAGTACTTC.

CDR3 bases: TGCGCCAGCAGCCAAGATGCGCCGGAACCAGGGGAGCAGTACTTC. Protein sequence: CASSQDAPEPGEQYF. The chain links TRBV4-1 to TRBJ2-7; tentative D call: TRBD1 (5 bases). V gave up 0 bases and J gave up 7 bases, with 16 bases separating them. Germline V gene sequence: CDR1 MGHRA, CDR2 YSYEKL. The length of the CDR3 is 15 residues.

The rearrangement links TRBV29-1 to TRBJ1-1; 9 bases fit TRBD1. This CDR3 is built from 13 residues. Germline V gives CDR1 SQVTM, CDR2 ANQGSEA. The V segment lost 5 bases and the J segment 4 bases; nucleotides outside the gene matches: 5. The DNA of the CDR3 is TGCAGCGTTTTGACAGGGGGAACCACTGAAGCTTTCTTT. Its protein is CSVLTGGTTEAFF.

This clone has just a few counts. The chain combines TRBV10-3 with TRBJ1-5, with D possibly TRBD1 on 6 matching bases. V lost 0 bases to trimming and J lost 1 base, with 7 bases between them. CDR1 is ENHRY and CDR2 is SYGVKD in the germline V gene. CDR3 size: 15 residues. The chain's CDR3 is CAISESGASNQPQHF. In nucleotides, the CDR3 is TGTGCCATCAGTGAGTCGGGGGCGAGCAATCAGCCCCAGCATTTT.

This clone is labeled medium-sized (0.01 to 0.1%). The CDR3 spells CASTPWASGGTGELFF. CDR3 DNA: TGTGCCAGTACCCCGTGGGCTAGCGGAGGGACCGGGGAGCTGTTTTTT. The V gene is TRBV19, the J gene TRBJ2-2, with TRBD2 matching 7 bases. Germline V lookup: CDR1 LNHDA, CDR2 SQIVND (reference sequence). CDR3 length: 16 residues. With V trimmed by 7 bases and J by 5 bases, 13 bases remained unmatched.

The J gene is TRBJ2-7, the V gene TRBV9; D is undetermined. Germline V gives CDR1 SGDLS, CDR2 YYNGEE. V was clipped by 0 bases and J by 5 bases, with 15 bases between them. The CDR3 is made up of 15 amino acids. CDR3 in amino acids: CASSVDRTSFNEQYF. The CDR3 region has the DNA TGTGCCAGCAGCGTAGACCGGACCTCTTTCAACGAGCAGTACTTC.